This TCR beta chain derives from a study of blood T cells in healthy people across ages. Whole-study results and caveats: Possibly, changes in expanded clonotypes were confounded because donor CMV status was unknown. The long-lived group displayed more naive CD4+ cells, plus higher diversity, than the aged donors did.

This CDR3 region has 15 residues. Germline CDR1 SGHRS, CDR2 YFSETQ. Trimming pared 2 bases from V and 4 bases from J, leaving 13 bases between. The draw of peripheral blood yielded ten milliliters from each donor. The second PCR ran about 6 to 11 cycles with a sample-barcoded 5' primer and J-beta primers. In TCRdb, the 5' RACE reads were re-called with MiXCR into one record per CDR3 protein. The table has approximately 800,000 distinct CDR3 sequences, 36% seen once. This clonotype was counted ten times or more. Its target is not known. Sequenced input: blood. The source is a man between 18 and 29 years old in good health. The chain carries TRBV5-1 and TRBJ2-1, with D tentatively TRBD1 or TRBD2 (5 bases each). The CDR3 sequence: CASSFTSEGYNEQFF. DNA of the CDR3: TGCGCCAGCAGCTTCACGTCTGAGGGGTACAATGAGCAGTTCTTC.